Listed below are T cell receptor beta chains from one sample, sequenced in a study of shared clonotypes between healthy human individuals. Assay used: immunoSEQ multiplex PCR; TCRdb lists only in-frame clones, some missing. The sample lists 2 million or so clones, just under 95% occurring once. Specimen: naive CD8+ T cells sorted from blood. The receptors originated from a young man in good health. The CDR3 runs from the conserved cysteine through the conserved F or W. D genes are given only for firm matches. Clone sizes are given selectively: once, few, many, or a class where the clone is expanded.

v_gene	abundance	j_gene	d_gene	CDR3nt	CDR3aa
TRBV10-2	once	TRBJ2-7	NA	TGCGCCAGCAGTGAACCGAGGGACTCCTCAGACGAGCAGTACTTC	CASSEPRDSSDEQYF
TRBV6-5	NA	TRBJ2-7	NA	TGTGCCAGCAGGCCCGGGACTTCTTACTCTTACGAGCAGTACTTC	CASRPGTSYSYEQYF
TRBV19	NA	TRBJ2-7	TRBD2	TGTGCCAGTAGTATCCTAGCGGGAGAGGGGGTCTACGAGCAGTACTTC	CASSILAGEGVYEQYF
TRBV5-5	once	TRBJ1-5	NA	TGTGCCAGCAGCTTGGACAGGGCGGTTAGCAATCAGCCCCAGCATTTT	CASSLDRAVSNQPQHF
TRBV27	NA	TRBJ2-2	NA	TGTGCCAGCAGTTTATCACAGAACACCGGGGAGCTGTTTTTT	CASSLSQNTGELFF
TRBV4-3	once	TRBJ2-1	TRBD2	TGCGCCAGCAGCCCCGCCGAGGGAGGGACTAGCGGTATGTCCTACAATGAGCAGTTCTTC	CASSPAEGGTSGMSYNEQFF
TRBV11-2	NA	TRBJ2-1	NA	TGTGCCAGCACCATAGCCGGGAACTACAATGAGCAGTTCTTC	CASTIAGNYNEQFF
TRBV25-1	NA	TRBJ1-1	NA	TGTGCCAGCAGTGGTAGAGGGCGGCTACACGCTGAAGCTTTCTTT	CASSGRGRLHAEAFF
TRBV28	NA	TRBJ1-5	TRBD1	TGTGCCAGCAGCCCGCGACAGGGATATCAGCCCCAGCATTTT	CASSPRQGYQPQHF
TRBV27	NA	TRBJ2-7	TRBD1	TGTGCCAGCAGTTTAATCGGCTCCAGGGGGCTCTACGAGCAGTACTTC	CASSLIGSRGLYEQYF
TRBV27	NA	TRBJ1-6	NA	TGTGCCAGCAGGTACCCGGGAGGGGAGAATTCACCCCTCCACTTT	CASRYPGGENSPLHF
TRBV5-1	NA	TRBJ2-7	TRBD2	TGCGCCAGCAGCTTCGGACTAGCGGGGGCCTACGAGCAGTACTTC	CASSFGLAGAYEQYF
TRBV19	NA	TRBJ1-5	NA	TGTGCCAGTAGTATGCGGGCAGGGTATCAGCCCCAGCATTTT	CASSMRAGYQPQHF
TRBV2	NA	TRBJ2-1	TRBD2	TGTGCTAGTCTCGGGACTAGCGCCAATGAGCAGTTCTTC	CASLGTSANEQFF
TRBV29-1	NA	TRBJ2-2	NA	TGCAGCGTCAGGGGCGGGAACACCGGGGAGCTGTTTTTT	CSVRGGNTGELFF
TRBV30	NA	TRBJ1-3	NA	TGTGCCTGGAGTGTAACGGGTACTGGAAACACCATATATTTT	CAWSVTGTGNTIYF
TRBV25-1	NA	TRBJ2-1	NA	TGTGCCAGCAGCGAAGGGGTTTTCTACAATGAGCAGTTCTTC	CASSEGVFYNEQFF
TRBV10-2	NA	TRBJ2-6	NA	TGCGCCAGTACCATAGGGTTCACTGGGGCCAACGTCCTGACTTTC	CASTIGFTGANVLTF
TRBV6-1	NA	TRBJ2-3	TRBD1	TGTGCCAGCACCGGGACAGACCCCACAGATACGCAGTATTTT	CASTGTDPTDTQYF
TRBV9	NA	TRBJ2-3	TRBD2	TGTGCCAGCAGCGTAGATTCGAAGCGGGGGAGAGATACGCAGTATTTT	CASSVDSKRGRDTQYF
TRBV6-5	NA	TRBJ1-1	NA	TGTGCCAGCAGTTACTCGGATCCGGGGACTGAAGCTTTCTTT	CASSYSDPGTEAFF
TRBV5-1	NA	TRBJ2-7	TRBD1	TGCGCCAGCAGCTACCGGGACAGTTCCTCCTACGAGCAGTACTTC	CASSYRDSSSYEQYF
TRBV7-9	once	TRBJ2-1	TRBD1	TGTGCCAGCAGCCCAGGGGACAGGGTGGGATATGAGCAGTTCTTC	CASSPGDRVGYEQFF
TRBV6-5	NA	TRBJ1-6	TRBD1	TGTGCCAGCAGTTCCTGGACAGGAAACAATTCACCCCTCCACTTT	CASSSWTGNNSPLHF
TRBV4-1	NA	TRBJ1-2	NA	TGCGCCAGCAGCCAGGGAGGGGCTCTTGGGTATGGCTACACCTTC	CASSQGGALGYGYTF
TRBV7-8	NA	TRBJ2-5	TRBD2	TGTGCCAGCAGCCCAGAGACTAGCGGGAGCCAAGAGACCCAGTACTTC	CASSPETSGSQETQYF
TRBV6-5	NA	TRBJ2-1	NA	TGTGCCAGCAGTCCCTGGGGCTCCGGGGTATATGAGCAGTTCTTC	CASSPWGSGVYEQFF
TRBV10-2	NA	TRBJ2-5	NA	TGCGCCACCACGGGTTTTCAAGAGACCCAGTACTTC	CATTGFQETQYF
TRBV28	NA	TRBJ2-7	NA	TGTGCCAGCAGCCCACTGCGGCAGGGAATTTACGAGCAGTACTTC	CASSPLRQGIYEQYF
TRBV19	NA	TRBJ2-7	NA	TGTGCCAGTTCCCCAGGGCTGGACTACGAGCAGTACTTC	CASSPGLDYEQYF
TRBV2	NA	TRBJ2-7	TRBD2	TGTGCCAGCACCGAGGGACTAGCCGCGGGGGAGCAGTACTTC	CASTEGLAAGEQYF
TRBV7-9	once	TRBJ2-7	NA	TGTGCCAGCAGCTTAGTAACTACAGACTACGAGCAGTACTTC	CASSLVTTDYEQYF
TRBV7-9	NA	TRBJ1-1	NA	TGTGCCAGCAGCTTAGGCAGCCTCCGCACTGAAGCTTTCTTT	CASSLGSLRTEAFF
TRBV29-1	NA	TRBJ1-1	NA	TGCGGGGGAAGTGAAGCTTTCTTT	CGGSEAFF
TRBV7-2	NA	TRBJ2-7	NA	TGTGCCAGCAGCCGATCTACCTCGGGGATCGACGAGCAGTACTTC	CASSRSTSGIDEQYF
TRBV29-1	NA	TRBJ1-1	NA	TGCAGCGTTGTTGGAACTGAAGCTTTCTTT	CSVVGTEAFF
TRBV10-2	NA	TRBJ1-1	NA	TGCGCCAGCAGTGAGTCGGTTTATGAAGCTTTCTTT	CASSESVYEAFF
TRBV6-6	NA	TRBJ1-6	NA	TGTGCCAGCAGTGACGACCCACTTGGGTCACCCCTCCACTTT	CASSDDPLGSPLHF
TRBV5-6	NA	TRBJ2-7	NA	TGTGCCAGCAGCTTGGGATTAGGGGGATTGGAGCAGTACTTC	CASSLGLGGLEQYF
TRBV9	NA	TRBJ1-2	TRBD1	TGTGCCAGCAGCGTGGGGGGACAGGGTGTCTATGGCTACACCTTC	CASSVGGQGVYGYTF
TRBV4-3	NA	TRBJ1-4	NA	TGCGCCAGCAGCCAAGATGAGGGGCCCGCAACTAATGAAAAACTGTTTTTT	CASSQDEGPATNEKLFF
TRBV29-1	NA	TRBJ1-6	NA	TGCAGCGCCCGGCCCCCTGGGGGAGACCTCCACTTT	CSARPPGGDLHF
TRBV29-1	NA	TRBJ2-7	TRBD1	TGCAGCGTCGGGGACAGTTTGTACGAGCAGTACTTC	CSVGDSLYEQYF
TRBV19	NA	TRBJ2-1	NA	TGTGCCAGTAGTATTATAGGGCGGAATGAGCAGTTCTTC	CASSIIGRNEQFF
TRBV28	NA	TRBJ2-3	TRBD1	TGTGCCAGCAGCCTTCGACAGGGTGCAGATACGCAGTATTTT	CASSLRQGADTQYF
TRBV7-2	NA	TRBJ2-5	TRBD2	TGTGCCAGCAGCTTAGCTCTAGCGGCTCAAGAGACCCAGTACTTC	CASSLALAAQETQYF
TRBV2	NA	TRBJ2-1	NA	TGTGCCAGCAGTGAGGCGGGCCAATTATCCTACAATGAGCAGTTCTTC	CASSEAGQLSYNEQFF
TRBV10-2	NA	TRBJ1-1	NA	TGCGCCAGCAGTGATCGTCCGGGGAACGAAGCTTTCTTT	CASSDRPGNEAFF
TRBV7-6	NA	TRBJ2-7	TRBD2	TGTGCCAGCAGCCAAAGACTAGCGGAAACCTACGAGCAGTACTTC	CASSQRLAETYEQYF
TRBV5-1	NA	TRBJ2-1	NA	TGCGCCAGCAGCTTGGTTCTAGACAATGAGCAGTTCTTC	CASSLVLDNEQFF
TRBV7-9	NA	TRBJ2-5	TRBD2	TGTGCCAGCAGACCGACTAGCGGGGGGCCCCAAGAGACCCAGTACTTC	CASRPTSGGPQETQYF
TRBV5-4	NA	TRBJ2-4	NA	TGTGCCAGCAGCCCCAGGGACCAAAACATTCAGTACTTC	CASSPRDQNIQYF
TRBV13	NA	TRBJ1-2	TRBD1	TGTGCCAGCAGCTTAGGACAGGGGGGGGCTGGCTACACCTTC	CASSLGQGGAGYTF
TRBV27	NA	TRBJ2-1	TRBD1	TGTGCCAGCAGTCCCTCTAGTGAGGGGGCCACCTACAATGAGCAGTTCTTC	CASSPSSEGATYNEQFF
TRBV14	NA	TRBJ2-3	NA	TGTGCCAGCAGCCAAGGGACTGGGAGCACAGATACGCAGTATTTT	CASSQGTGSTDTQYF
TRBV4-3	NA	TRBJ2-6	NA	TGCGCCAGCAGCCAAGACAGAGCTTTCACTGGGGCCAACGTCCTGACTTTC	CASSQDRAFTGANVLTF
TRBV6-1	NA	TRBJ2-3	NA	TGTGCCAGCAGTGAAGATCCCCTCGGCAGCACAGATACGCAGTATTTT	CASSEDPLGSTDTQYF